Listed below are T cell receptor beta chains from one sample, sequenced in a study of long-term antiretroviral therapy in people with HIV. TCRdb's table, derived via immunoSEQ multiplex PCR, lists solely in-frame clones and lacks some. The repertoire includes 21,000 or so clones, approximately 82% of them detected once, and 8.1% sits in the top ten. The sample here was unsorted PBMCs, taken at the start of antiretroviral therapy. The receptors shown here come from a man aged 50 to 59 with HIV. Both conserved end residues are part of each CDR3. D genes are given only for firm matches. Only some rows state a clone size, as once, few, many or a class for expanded clones.

clone size: once; J gene: TRBJ2-7; D gene: TRBD1; V gene: TRBV28; CDR3 protein: CASSSIGTGAYEQYF; CDR3 DNA: TGTGCCAGCAGCTCAATAGGGACAGGGGCCTACGAGCAGTACTTC
clone size: few; J gene: TRBJ1-4; D gene: -; V gene: TRBV5-1; CDR3 protein: CASSLLTPSTNEKLFF; CDR3 DNA: TGCGCCAGCAGCCTTCTGACTCCCTCAACTAATGAAAAACTGTTTTTT
clone size: -; J gene: TRBJ2-5; D gene: -; V gene: TRBV30; CDR3 protein: CAWSGARGFSQYF; CDR3 DNA: TGTGCCTGGAGTGGTGCCAGGGGATTTTCCCAGTACTTC
clone size: few; J gene: TRBJ1-4; D gene: TRBD1; V gene: TRBV6-4; CDR3 protein: CASSPRGRDEKLFF; CDR3 DNA: TGTGCCAGCAGTCCGAGGGGGCGGGATGAAAAACTGTTTTTT
clone size: -; J gene: TRBJ2-5; D gene: -; V gene: TRBV29-1; CDR3 protein: CSVVLNAGYQETQYF; CDR3 DNA: TGCAGCGTTGTCTTAAACGCCGGATACCAAGAGACCCAGTACTTC
clone size: -; J gene: TRBJ1-1; D gene: TRBD1; V gene: TRBV11-3; CDR3 protein: CASSQGAVTEAFF; CDR3 DNA: TGTGCCAGCAGCCAGGGGGCTGTCACTGAAGCTTTCTTT
clone size: -; J gene: TRBJ1-1; D gene: -; V gene: TRBV4-3; CDR3 protein: CASSSTGWGNTEAFF; CDR3 DNA: TGCGCCAGCAGCTCAACGGGGTGGGGAAACACTGAAGCTTTCTTT
clone size: -; J gene: TRBJ1-4; D gene: -; V gene: TRBV28; CDR3 protein: CASSRGIDGEKLFF; CDR3 DNA: TGTGCCAGCAGTCGGGGAATCGACGGTGAAAAACTGTTTTTT
clone size: few; J gene: TRBJ1-6; D gene: TRBD1; V gene: TRBV6-4; CDR3 protein: CASSESNRGGNSPLHF; CDR3 DNA: TGTGCCAGCAGTGAATCTAACAGGGGCGGTAATTCACCCCTCCACTTT
clone size: -; J gene: TRBJ2-7; D gene: -; V gene: TRBV15; CDR3 protein: CATSKLEGDGYEQYF; CDR3 DNA: TGTGCCACCAGCAAACTGGAGGGGGATGGCTACGAGCAGTACTTC
clone size: few; J gene: TRBJ1-2; D gene: -; V gene: TRBV5-4; CDR3 protein: CASSQVPLGGYTF; CDR3 DNA: TGTGCCAGCAGCCAGGTTCCCCTCGGGGGCTACACCTTC
clone size: -; J gene: TRBJ2-7; D gene: -; V gene: TRBV6-5; CDR3 protein: CASASHGAYEQYF; CDR3 DNA: TGTGCCAGCGCGTCCCACGGGGCCTACGAGCAGTACTTC
clone size: -; J gene: TRBJ2-5; D gene: TRBD2; V gene: TRBV4-1; CDR3 protein: CASSQQLAGEETQYF; CDR3 DNA: TGCGCCAGCAGCCAGCAGCTAGCGGGAGAAGAGACCCAGTACTTC
clone size: few; J gene: TRBJ1-2; D gene: -; V gene: TRBV18; CDR3 protein: CASSPERGRGLYGYTF; CDR3 DNA: TGTGCCAGCTCACCGGAAAGGGGTAGGGGCCTCTATGGCTACACCTTC
clone size: -; J gene: TRBJ2-1; D gene: -; V gene: TRBV5-6; CDR3 protein: CASSLSAGRTISYNEQFF; CDR3 DNA: TGTGCCAGCAGCTTATCGGCGGGACGAACTATATCCTACAATGAGCAGTTCTTC
clone size: -; J gene: TRBJ2-7; D gene: -; V gene: TRBV9; CDR3 protein: CASSARDFPYEQYF; CDR3 DNA: TGTGCCAGCAGCGCCCGGGACTTCCCCTACGAGCAGTACTTC
clone size: -; J gene: TRBJ1-1; D gene: TRBD1; V gene: TRBV4-1; CDR3 protein: CASSQPTGDTEAFF; CDR3 DNA: TGCGCCAGCAGCCAGCCGACAGGGGACACTGAAGCTTTCTTT
clone size: -; J gene: TRBJ2-3; D gene: -; V gene: TRBV10-2; CDR3 protein: CASSRLSDTQYF; CDR3 DNA: TGCGCCAGCAGTCGTCTTTCGGATACGCAGTATTTT
clone size: -; J gene: TRBJ1-3; D gene: -; V gene: TRBV6-5; CDR3 protein: CASRTDGNTIYF; CDR3 DNA: TGTGCCAGCAGGACGGACGGAAACACCATATATTTT
clone size: -; J gene: TRBJ2-1; D gene: TRBD2; V gene: TRBV11-3; CDR3 protein: CASSSGLANYNEQFF; CDR3 DNA: TGTGCCAGCAGCTCGGGACTAGCAAATTACAATGAGCAGTTCTTC
clone size: -; J gene: TRBJ2-5; D gene: -; V gene: TRBV28; CDR3 protein: CASSTGTFETETQYF; CDR3 DNA: TGTGCCAGCAGCACCGGGACTTTCGAGACGGAGACCCAGTACTTC
clone size: -; J gene: TRBJ1-2; D gene: -; V gene: TRBV7-2; CDR3 protein: CASSLRSSGETNYGYTF; CDR3 DNA: TGTGCCAGCAGCTTACGATCAAGTGGAGAAACTAACTATGGCTACACCTTC
clone size: once; J gene: TRBJ1-2; D gene: TRBD1; V gene: TRBV7-2; CDR3 protein: CASSLGTGGFGYTF; CDR3 DNA: TGTGCCAGCAGCTTAGGGACAGGGGGGTTTGGCTACACCTTC
clone size: -; J gene: TRBJ1-1; D gene: -; V gene: TRBV5-4; CDR3 protein: CASSDDSMNTEAFF; CDR3 DNA: TGTGCCAGCAGCGACGATAGTATGAACACTGAAGCTTTCTTT
clone size: once; J gene: TRBJ2-7; D gene: -; V gene: TRBV30; CDR3 protein: CAWSVEDLRGEQYF; CDR3 DNA: TGTGCCTGGAGTGTAGAGGACCTAAGAGGGGAGCAGTACTTC
clone size: -; J gene: TRBJ1-1; D gene: -; V gene: TRBV6-6; CDR3 protein: CASSHTMNTEAFF; CDR3 DNA: TGTGCCAGCAGTCATACAATGAACACTGAAGCTTTCTTT
clone size: -; J gene: TRBJ2-7; D gene: -; V gene: TRBV5-6; CDR3 protein: CASSLLGGALYEQYF; CDR3 DNA: TGTGCCAGCAGCTTGTTGGGCGGGGCCCTCTACGAGCAGTACTTC
clone size: -; J gene: TRBJ1-1; D gene: TRBD1; V gene: TRBV29-1; CDR3 protein: CSVPRQGRTEAFF; CDR3 DNA: TGCAGCGTTCCTCGACAGGGTAGGACTGAAGCTTTCTTT
clone size: -; J gene: TRBJ1-2; D gene: TRBD1; V gene: TRBV28; CDR3 protein: CASRPQGAVDGYTF; CDR3 DNA: TGTGCCAGCCGGCCGCAGGGGGCTGTCGACGGCTACACCTTC
clone size: -; J gene: TRBJ2-6; D gene: -; V gene: TRBV9; CDR3 protein: CASSVSGGTYSISGANVLTF; CDR3 DNA: TGTGCCAGCAGCGTATCCGGTGGGACCTATTCTATCTCTGGGGCCAACGTCCTGACTTTC
clone size: -; J gene: TRBJ2-2; D gene: -; V gene: TRBV19; CDR3 protein: CASSIARGTGELFF; CDR3 DNA: TGTGCCAGTAGTATAGCGCGAGGGACCGGGGAGCTGTTTTTT
clone size: -; J gene: TRBJ2-4; D gene: -; V gene: TRBV19; CDR3 protein: CASSRQGESNIQYF; CDR3 DNA: TGTGCCAGTAGTAGGCAGGGAGAATCAAACATTCAGTACTTC
clone size: -; J gene: TRBJ1-1; D gene: -; V gene: TRBV28; CDR3 protein: CASSLEGVNTEAFF; CDR3 DNA: TGTGCCAGCAGTTTGGAGGGCGTGAACACTGAAGCTTTCTTT
clone size: -; J gene: TRBJ2-7; D gene: TRBD1; V gene: TRBV29-1; CDR3 protein: CSVEVRTGAPYEQYF; CDR3 DNA: TGCAGCGTTGAAGTCCGGACAGGGGCCCCCTACGAGCAGTACTTC
clone size: -; J gene: TRBJ1-1; D gene: TRBD1; V gene: TRBV6-6; CDR3 protein: CASDRAMNTEAFF; CDR3 DNA: TGTGCCAGCGACAGGGCGATGAACACTGAAGCTTTCTTT
clone size: -; J gene: TRBJ2-7; D gene: -; V gene: TRBV27; CDR3 protein: CATSVLSYEQYF; CDR3 DNA: TGTGCCACGTCAGTCCTCTCCTACGAGCAGTACTTC
clone size: -; J gene: TRBJ2-7; D gene: -; V gene: TRBV6-5; CDR3 protein: CASSSPGLDEQYF; CDR3 DNA: TGTGCCAGCAGTTCTCCGGGGCTGGACGAGCAGTACTTC
clone size: few; J gene: TRBJ1-2; D gene: TRBD1; V gene: TRBV6-6; CDR3 protein: CAISGQGSNYGYTF; CDR3 DNA: TGTGCCATCAGTGGACAGGGCTCTAACTATGGCTACACCTTC
clone size: -; J gene: TRBJ2-7; D gene: -; V gene: TRBV19; CDR3 protein: CASSNRDGALEQYF; CDR3 DNA: TGTGCCAGTAGTAACCGGGACGGCGCCCTCGAGCAGTACTTC
clone size: -; J gene: TRBJ1-5; D gene: -; V gene: TRBV4-3; CDR3 protein: CASSQDQGSQPQHF; CDR3 DNA: TGCGCCAGCAGCCAAGACCAGGGAAGTCAGCCCCAGCATTTT
clone size: few; J gene: TRBJ1-2; D gene: -; V gene: TRBV7-8; CDR3 protein: CASSSLGVDYGYTF; CDR3 DNA: TGTGCCAGCAGCTCCCTCGGGGTGGACTATGGCTACACCTTC
clone size: -; J gene: TRBJ2-7; D gene: -; V gene: TRBV5-1; CDR3 protein: CASSSGGAYEQYF; CDR3 DNA: TGCGCCAGCAGCTCAGGCGGGGCCTACGAGCAGTACTTC
clone size: once; J gene: TRBJ1-1; D gene: -; V gene: TRBV7-8; CDR3 protein: CASSLRRDPRGTEAFF; CDR3 DNA: TGTGCCAGCAGCTTAAGGAGGGACCCACGGGGCACTGAAGCTTTCTTT
clone size: -; J gene: TRBJ2-7; D gene: TRBD1; V gene: TRBV7-6; CDR3 protein: CASSLATGTGVREQYF; CDR3 DNA: TGTGCCAGCAGCTTAGCGACCGGGACAGGGGTGAGGGAGCAGTACTTC
clone size: -; J gene: TRBJ2-3; D gene: -; V gene: TRBV12-5; CDR3 protein: CASGLEGQSTDTQYF; CDR3 DNA: TGTGCTAGTGGTTTGGAGGGGCAGAGCACAGATACGCAGTATTTT
clone size: -; J gene: TRBJ2-5; D gene: -; V gene: TRBV7-2; CDR3 protein: CASSLGLVAGETQYF; CDR3 DNA: TGTGCCAGCAGCTTAGGGCTAGTTGCCGGAGAGACCCAGTACTTC
clone size: few; J gene: TRBJ1-2; D gene: -; V gene: TRBV14; CDR3 protein: CASSQVEGKSNYGYTF; CDR3 DNA: TGTGCCAGCAGCCAAGTGGAGGGGAAGTCTAACTATGGCTACACCTTC
clone size: -; J gene: TRBJ1-4; D gene: -; V gene: TRBV6-1; CDR3 protein: CASSEIGAGVWATNEKLFF; CDR3 DNA: TGTGCCAGCAGTGAAATCGGTGCGGGGGTCTGGGCAACTAATGAAAAACTGTTTTTT
clone size: -; J gene: TRBJ2-7; D gene: -; V gene: TRBV14; CDR3 protein: CASSETFGTKAYEQYF; CDR3 DNA: TGTGCCAGCAGCGAAACCTTCGGGACGAAAGCCTACGAGCAGTACTTC
clone size: -; J gene: TRBJ1-1; D gene: TRBD1; V gene: TRBV2; CDR3 protein: CASSPTGLFENTEAFF; CDR3 DNA: TGTGCCAGCAGCCCGACAGGGCTCTTTGAGAACACTGAAGCTTTCTTT
clone size: -; J gene: TRBJ2-1; D gene: TRBD1; V gene: TRBV28; CDR3 protein: CASSLDGQVLTLAYNEQFF; CDR3 DNA: TGTGCCAGCAGTTTAGACGGACAGGTGCTTACGCTAGCCTACAATGAGCAGTTCTTC
clone size: -; J gene: TRBJ1-1; D gene: -; V gene: TRBV7-6; CDR3 protein: CASSAVATEAFF; CDR3 DNA: TGTGCCAGCAGTGCCGTGGCGACCGAAGCTTTCTTT
clone size: -; J gene: TRBJ1-2; D gene: -; V gene: TRBV11-2; CDR3 protein: CASTWGVGGAANYGYTF; CDR3 DNA: TGTGCCAGCACTTGGGGTGTGGGAGGGGCGGCAAACTATGGCTACACCTTC
clone size: -; J gene: TRBJ1-6; D gene: -; V gene: TRBV9; CDR3 protein: CASSPGRINSPLHF; CDR3 DNA: TGTGCCAGCAGCCCTGGGAGAATCAATTCACCCCTCCACTTT
clone size: -; J gene: TRBJ2-7; D gene: TRBD1; V gene: TRBV6-6; CDR3 protein: CASNIAETGAYEQYF; CDR3 DNA: TGTGCCAGCAACATCGCCGAGACAGGGGCCTACGAGCAGTACTTC